The 5 T cell receptor beta chains presented below share a single source sample, sequenced in a study of T cell changes during pregnancy in multiple sclerosis. Sequenced by immunoSEQ multiplex PCR; TCRdb stores in-frame clones only, minus some. The table lists just under 85,000 clones, just over 90% of them singletons. The source was peripheral blood, collected in the first trimester of pregnancy. The receptors derive from a female donor with multiple sclerosis, enrolled in a pregnancy study.

This clone showed up just a few times. The rearrangement uses TRBV6-4 and TRBJ2-3; the match to TRBD2 covers 7 bases. The CDR3 sequence is 15 residues long. The junction had 3 bases not matched to a gene; V was cut back by 3 bases and J by 0 bases. The germline V gene encodes CDR1 MRHNA and CDR2 SNTAGT. The CDR3 DNA reads TGTGCCAGCAGTGAAAGCGGGACTAGCACAGATACGCAGTATTTT. Protein product: CASSESGTSTDTQYF.

The chain employs TRBV6-5 and TRBJ2-3; possibly TRBD1 for D (6 bases). The germline gives CDR1 MNHEY, CDR2 SVGAGI. V was trimmed by 2 bases and J by 7 bases, leaving 13 bases between them. The length of the CDR3 is 14 residues. The CDR3 here is CASSYEAGVNTQYF. The CDR3 DNA reads as TGTGCCAGCAGTTACGAGGCAGGGGTAAATACGCAGTATTTT.

The chain employs TRBV29-1 and TRBJ1-1; the D gene is possibly TRBD1 (6 bases). V lost 4 bases, J lost 1 base, and 10 bases lay in between. The CDR3 extends over 13 amino acids. Germline assignment: CDR1 SQVTM and CDR2 ANQGSEA. Here the CDR3 reads CSVGDTRNTEAFF. For the CDR3, the DNA is TGCAGCGTTGGGGACACGAGGAACACTGAAGCTTTCTTT.

The rearrangement joins TRBV7-2 to TRBJ2-7; 7 nucleotides align to TRBD2. Germline CDR1 and CDR2: SGHTA and FQGNSA. After removal of 1 base from V and 7 bases from J, the junction contained 10 bases not matched to a gene. The CDR3 extends over 15 amino acids. The CDR3 loop is CASSLEGTTIIEQYF. DNA of the CDR3: TGTGCCAGCAGCTTAGAGGGGACTACTATTATAGAGCAGTACTTC.

This chain uses TRBV1 with TRBJ2-7; TRBD1, the table's D call, was not compared with the DNA. TRBV1 is a known pseudogene. The CDR3 has 17 amino acids. For the CDR3, the DNA is TGCACCAGCAGCCCAACCTCCAGGGTTCCAAGCTCCTACGAGCAGTACTTC. This codes for CTSSPTSRVPSSYEQYF.